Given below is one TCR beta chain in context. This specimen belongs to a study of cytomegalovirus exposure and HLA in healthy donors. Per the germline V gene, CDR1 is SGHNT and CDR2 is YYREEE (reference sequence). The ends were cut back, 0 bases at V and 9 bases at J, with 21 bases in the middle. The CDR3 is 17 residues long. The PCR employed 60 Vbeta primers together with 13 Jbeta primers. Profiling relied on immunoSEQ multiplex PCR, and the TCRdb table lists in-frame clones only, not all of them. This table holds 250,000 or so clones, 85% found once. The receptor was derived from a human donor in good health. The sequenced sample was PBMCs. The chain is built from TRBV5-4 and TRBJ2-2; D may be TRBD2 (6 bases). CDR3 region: CASSLDRPGFGGRELFF. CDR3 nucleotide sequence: TGTGCCAGCAGCTTGGATCGGCCGGGTTTCGGCGGGAGGGAGCTGTTTTTT.